These T cell receptor beta chains were read from a single sample in a study. MiXCR, applied by TCRdb to the 5' RACE reads, yields one record per CDR3 protein. Seen here are about 5,300 distinct CDR3 sequences, 36% observed once, and the top ten hold less than 60%. Specimen: memory CD4+ T cells sorted from blood. The receptors derive from a female donor with breast cancer. Each CDR3 is given with its conserved first and last residue. A D gene is named only where the DNA matches it firmly. Expanded clones get a size class; other rows say once, few or many, or leave the size out.

J	V	D	size	DNA	CDR3
TRBJ2-4	TRBV5-1	-	medium-sized	TGCGCCAGCAGCGACAATGGCCCAAACATTCAGTACTTC	CASSDNGPNIQYF
TRBJ2-3	TRBV7-9	-	-	TGTGCCAGCAGCACTAGCACAGATACGCAGTATTTT	CASSTSTDTQYF
TRBJ2-7	TRBV6-2/TRBV6-3	-	-	TGTGCCAGCAGCCAGACGTTCACCATCTCCTACGAGCAGTACTTC	CASSQTFTISYEQYF
TRBJ2-5	TRBV21-1	-	many	TGTGCCAGCCTGAGCGCTGTTGAGAGGACTAGCGGGTGGGAGACCCAGTACTTC	CASLSAVERTSGWETQYF
TRBJ1-1	TRBV10-2	-	-	TGCGCCAGCACCGGACAGATGAACACTGAAGCTTTCTTT	CASTGQMNTEAFF
TRBJ2-7	TRBV5-1	-	-	TGCGCCAGCAGCTTGGGTGCCTTGGACAATGAGCAGTACTTC	CASSLGALDNEQYF
TRBJ2-7	TRBV5-1	TRBD1	medium-sized	TGCGCCAGCAGCTCGGGGACAGACACCTTCATTGGAGAGCAGTACTTC	CASSSGTDTFIGEQYF
TRBJ2-7	TRBV5-1	-	few	TGCGCCAGCAGCTCCACAGTCTACGAGCAGTACTTC	CASSSTVYEQYF
TRBJ2-7	TRBV6-1	TRBD1	-	TGTGCCAGCAGTGAAGGCCGACAGGGAAGGCGATACTTC	CASSEGRQGRRYF
TRBJ2-1	TRBV7-6	TRBD2	medium-sized	TGTGCCAGCAGCCCAGGACTAGCAGACAATGAGCAGTTCTTC	CASSPGLADNEQFF
TRBJ2-7	TRBV5-1	-	medium-sized	TGCGCCAGCAGCTTGGAAGGCAGCACCTACGAGCAGTACTTC	CASSLEGSTYEQYF
TRBJ2-2	TRBV5-6	TRBD2	-	TGTGCCAGCAGCCCGACAGGAGCGGGAGGCCAAACCGGGGAGCTGTTTTTT	CASSPTGAGGQTGELFF
TRBJ2-1	TRBV7-8	-	-	TGTGCCAGCAGCCCCAGTGCGAGGGGTGCCAGCGAGCAGTTCTTC	CASSPSARGASEQFF
TRBJ1-6	TRBV27	-	few	TGTGCCAGCAGTTCAACCGCTGGAGCGAGGGGTTCACCCCTCCACTTT	CASSSTAGARGSPLHF
TRBJ2-1	TRBV7-3	-	-	TGTGCCAGCAGCTTGGGGCAGGGGGGCAGGGACTGGGAGCAGTTCTTC	CASSLGQGGRDWEQFF
TRBJ2-7	TRBV4-1	-	-	TGCGCCGGCAGGAGTAGGAGTGAGGGCGAGCAGTACTTC	CAGRSRSEGEQYF
TRBJ2-1	TRBV20-1	TRBD2	many	TGCAGTGCGTATCTAGCGGGGGGGCCAAATGAGCAGTTCTTC	CSAYLAGGPNEQFF
TRBJ2-7	TRBV4-1	TRBD1	-	TGCGCCAGCAGCCAAGGGGACAGAGCTTACGAGCAGTACTTC	CASSQGDRAYEQYF
TRBJ1-1	TRBV6-5	-	many	TGTGCCAGCAGTTACTCGCAGGGCACTGAAGCTTTCTTT	CASSYSQGTEAFF
TRBJ2-2	TRBV5-1	-	-	TGCGCCAGCAGCTTGGGACAGAGAGACACAGGGGAGCTGTTTTTT	CASSLGQRDTGELFF
TRBJ2-7	TRBV20-1	TRBD1	-	TGCAGTGCTAGATTTGTCGACAGGGACTACGAGCAGTACTTC	CSARFVDRDYEQYF
TRBJ2-4	TRBV7-2	TRBD2	many	TGTGCCAGCAGCTTAGGGACTAGCGGGGGGCAAAGCATTCAGTACTTC	CASSLGTSGGQSIQYF
TRBJ2-5	TRBV5-1	-	few	TGCGCCAGCAGAAAAACTCCGGCGGTGGAGACCCAGTACTTC	CASRKTPAVETQYF
TRBJ1-1	TRBV10-3	-	medium-sized	TGTGCCATCAGTGAGGCGGATAACACTGAAGCTTTCTTT	CAISEADNTEAFF
TRBJ2-1	TRBV20-1	TRBD2	-	TGCAGTGCTAGGGGACTAGTCTCCTACAATGAGCAGTTCTTC	CSARGLVSYNEQFF
TRBJ2-7	TRBV20-1	-	-	TGCAGTGCTAGAGACCCGCGTACCTCCTACGAGCAGTACTTC	CSARDPRTSYEQYF
TRBJ2-2	TRBV7-3	TRBD2	-	TGTGCCAGCAGCTTAGGCCTAGCGGGGGCCACCGGGGAGCTGTTTTTT	CASSLGLAGATGELFF
TRBJ2-7	TRBV20-1	-	few	TGCAGTGCTAGAGATCAGCTTTACGAGCAGTACTTC	CSARDQLYEQYF
TRBJ2-7	TRBV15	-	-	TGTGCCACCAGCACTACTTCGGGGAACCCAGTTTACGAGCAGTACTTC	CATSTTSGNPVYEQYF
TRBJ1-5	TRBV3-1	-	-	TGTGCCAGCAGCCAAAGGGACTCCCGAGGCCCCCAGCATTTT	CASSQRDSRGPQHF
TRBJ1-5	TRBV20-1	-	medium-sized	TGCAGTGCTAGCGTGGGCGGACACAATCAGCCCCAGCATTTT	CSASVGGHNQPQHF
TRBJ2-5	TRBV6-5	TRBD1	many	TGTGCCAGCAGTTCGGGACAGGGGGCTAGGGAGACCCAGTACTTC	CASSSGQGARETQYF
TRBJ1-2	TRBV29-1	TRBD1	-	TGCAGCGTAGGGACAGGCACTAACTATGGCTACACCTTC	CSVGTGTNYGYTF
TRBJ1-5	TRBV20-1	TRBD1	few	TGCAGTGCTAGAGATCTACAGGGGCCGGGCAATCAGCCCCAGCATTTT	CSARDLQGPGNQPQHF
TRBJ2-7	TRBV5-1	TRBD2	many	TGCGCCAGCAGCTTCGGCGGGGGGGAATCCTACGAGCAGTACTTC	CASSFGGGESYEQYF
TRBJ2-7	TRBV7-2	-	few	TGTGCCAGCAGCTTCTCCCCATACTACGAGCAGTACTTC	CASSFSPYYEQYF
TRBJ2-1	TRBV7-8	TRBD2	-	TGTGCCAGCAGCTTAAGGACAGGGGGACTAGCGGGAGAGGTTAAGTTCTTC	CASSLRTGGLAGEVKFF
TRBJ2-3	TRBV5-1	-	medium-sized	TGCGCCAGCAGCACGGGGGACACAGATACGCAGTATTTT	CASSTGDTDTQYF
TRBJ2-3	TRBV7-3	-	-	TGTGCCAGCAGCTCCCCCCGGGACCGTCCGGGCACAGATCCGCAGTATTTT	CASSSPRDRPGTDPQYF
TRBJ1-2	TRBV6-5	-	medium-sized	TGTGCCAGCAGTGCCCAGGGGACAACCTATGGCTACACCTTC	CASSAQGTTYGYTF
TRBJ2-3	TRBV11-3	-	medium-sized	TGTGCCAGCAGCTACGGACAGCCTCCGGATACGCAGTATTTT	CASSYGQPPDTQYF
TRBJ2-2	TRBV21-1	-	-	TGTGCCAGCAGCACCCGGACAGACGGGGAGCCGTTTTTT	CASSTRTDGEPFF
TRBJ2-7	TRBV20-1	-	-	TGCAGTGCGATCGACAGGCCTACCTACGAGCAGTACTTC	CSAIDRPTYEQYF
TRBJ1-1	TRBV29-1	-	medium-sized	TGCAGCGTTTCCCTCGGGGGGGACACTGAAGCTTTCTTT	CSVSLGGDTEAFF
TRBJ2-5	TRBV5-1	-	many	TGCGCCAGCAGCTCCTCCGGGACACTAAAAGAGACCCAGTACTTC	CASSSSGTLKETQYF
TRBJ2-1	TRBV20-1	TRBD2	many	TGCAGTGCCGTGGGGGCTAGCGGGAGAATCTCCTACAATGAGCAGTTCTTC	CSAVGASGRISYNEQFF
TRBJ1-3	TRBV11-2	-	-	TGTGCCAGCAGCTTAGGGGGGGCTGCCGGAAACACCATATATTTT	CASSLGGAAGNTIYF
TRBJ2-1	TRBV7-9	TRBD1	-	TGTGCCAGCAGCTCACAGGACAGGACCTTATCTTACAATGAGCAGTTCTTC	CASSSQDRTLSYNEQFF
TRBJ2-5	TRBV20-1	TRBD1	-	TGCAGTGCTAGAGTGCCGGGACAGGGTCCCGGCAGAGAGACCCAGTACTTC	CSARVPGQGPGRETQYF
TRBJ1-5	TRBV20-1	-	-	TGCAGTGCTAGAGATCGGAGGGGAGGCAATCAGCCCCAGCATTTT	CSARDRRGGNQPQHF
TRBJ2-1	TRBV20-1	TRBD1	-	TGCAGTGCTAGATTCCGGGACAGGGATTCCAATGAGCAGTTCTTC	CSARFRDRDSNEQFF
TRBJ1-3	TRBV12-3/TRBV12-4	-	-	TGTGCCAGCACCTACTATAGGGGCGCTGGGAACACCATATATTTT	CASTYYRGAGNTIYF
TRBJ2-5	TRBV7-2	-	-	TGTGCCAGCAGCCTAATGAGTAGCCACCAAGAGACCCAGTACTTC	CASSLMSSHQETQYF